A single sample gave rise to the 12 T cell receptor beta chains below, sequenced in a study of PD-L1 blockade in urothelial cancer. Using immunoSEQ multiplex PCR, the repertoire was profiled, and TCRdb retains in-frame clones only, with some absent. The sample contains tens of thousands of clones, roughly 77% of which appear only once. This specimen consisted of PBMCs, obtained around atezolizumab (anti-PD-L1) treatment. Every receptor here comes from a man between 65 and 85 years old with urothelial cancer.

The chain carries TRBV10-3 and TRBJ1-1, with D uncertain. From germline, CDR1 is ENHRY and CDR2 SYGVKD. Trimming removed 3 bases at V and 1 base at J, with 6 bases between. This CDR3 comprises 13 residues. CDR3 residues: CAISERGNTEAFF. The DNA of the CDR3 is TGTGCCATCAGTGAAAGAGGGAACACTGAAGCTTTCTTT.

This chain uses TRBV27 with TRBJ2-1, with TRBD2 matching 10 bases. The CDR3 loop spans 14 amino acids. Trimming cost V 4 bases and J 8 bases; bases outside gene matches: 5. Germline V gene data show CDR1 as MNHEY and CDR2 as SMNVEV (reference sequence). The CDR3 reads CASSSSGSLDEQFF. The CDR3, as DNA: TGTGCCAGCAGTTCTAGCGGGAGTTTAGATGAGCAGTTCTTC.

The count of this clone is one. The V gene is TRBV15, the J gene TRBJ2-2; D may be TRBD1 (5 bases). This CDR3 comprises 13 residues. CDR1 and CDR2 (germline): LNHNV, YYDKDF (reference sequence). Trimming removed 5 bases at V and 7 bases at J, with 11 bases between. The chain's CDR3 is CATSRAGRGELFF. DNA for the CDR3: TGTGCCACCAGCCGCGCAGGGCGCGGGGAGCTGTTTTTT.

The CDR3 loop reads CASSEPGGRKYF. CDR3 bases: TGTGCCAGCAGTGAACCGGGGGGCCGAAAGTACTTC. The V and J genes are TRBV2 and TRBJ2-7; maybe TRBD2 (7 bases). Trimming left V 2 bases short and J 11 bases short, with 13 bases between. The germline V gene encodes CDR1 SNHLY and CDR2 FYNNEI. The CDR3 extends over 12 amino acids.

The V and J genes are TRBV7-8 and TRBJ2-5, with TRBD1 matching over 9 bases. Per germline, CDR1 SGHVS and CDR2 FQNEAQ. The CDR3 is made up of 15 amino acids. Trimming took 3 bases from V and 5 from J; bases not matched to a gene: 7. The CDR3 reads CASSFEQGAGETQYF. The CDR3 DNA follows: TGTGCCAGCAGCTTTGAACAGGGGGCTGGGGAGACCCAGTACTTC.

This rearrangement joins TRBV5-6 to TRBJ2-1, with 9 bases fitting TRBD2. Germline V CDR1 and CDR2: SGHDT, YYEEEE. The junction had 2 bases not matched to a gene; V was cut back by 2 bases and J by 8 bases. The CDR3 consists of 13 residues. CDR3 DNA sequence: TGTGCCAGCAGCTTCCCTAGCGGGGATGAGCAGTTCTTC. Its translation is CASSFPSGDEQFF.

A single count supports this clone. The J gene is TRBJ1-1, the V gene TRBV28; no firm D call. The V gene's germline CDR1 is MDHEN and CDR2 SYDVKM. The CDR3 contains 12 residues. The V end was cut by 2 bases, the J end by 6 bases, with 7 bases between. The CDR3 loop is CASSLRRAEAFF. In DNA form, the CDR3 reads TGTGCCAGCAGTTTAAGGAGGGCTGAAGCTTTCTTT. The full variable domain, completed using reference TRBV28 and TRBJ1-1, is DVKVTQSSRYLVKRTGEKVFLECVQDMDHENMFWYRQDPGLGLRLIYFSYDVKMKEKGDIPEGYSVSREKKERFSLILESASTNQTSMYLCASSLRRAEAFFGQGTRLTVV.

The chain joins TRBV9 to TRBJ2-5; 9 bases are a match to TRBD1. This CDR3 spans 17 amino acids. The germline CDR1 and CDR2 sequences are SGDLS and YYNGEE. V trimming: 0 bases; J trimming: 2 bases; junction bases outside the gene matches: 8. The DNA of the CDR3 is TGTGCCAGCAGCGTAGGACAGGGGGTAGCGCTTCAAGAGACCCAGTACTTC. Translation gives CASSVGQGVALQETQYF. Full variable domain (remainder filled in from reference TRBV9 and TRBJ2-5): DSGVTQTPKHLITATGQRVTLRCSPRSGDLSVYWYQQSLDQGLQFLIQYYNGEERAKGNILERFSAQQFPDLHSELNLSSLELGDSALYFCASSVGQGVALQETQYFGPGTRLLVL.

This rearrangement joins TRBV15 to TRBJ2-2, with TRBD1 identical over 10 bases. The CDR3 extends over 15 amino acids. V dropped 3 bases and J dropped 7; count of bases not matched to a gene: 5. Germline CDR1 LNHNV, CDR2 YYDKDF (reference sequence). This CDR3 is CATSSDRGLVGELFF. The CDR3 bases are TGTGCCACCAGCAGCGACAGGGGGCTCGTCGGGGAGCTGTTTTTT.

V gene TRBV29-1 combines with J gene TRBJ2-6; 7 bases are a match to TRBD1. Unmatched junction bases numbered 6, after V lost 4 bases and J lost 0 bases. Germline assignment: CDR1 SQVTM and CDR2 ANQGSEA. This CDR3 region has 16 residues. The CDR3 region has the DNA TGCAGCGTTGGGGACAGCCGATTCTCTGGGGCCAACGTCCTGACTTTC. Translating gives CSVGDSRFSGANVLTF.

The chain couples TRBV14 to TRBJ2-7; D perhaps matches TRBD1 (6 bases). The CDR3 is 16 residues long. Germline CDR1 SGHDN, CDR2 FVKESK. V was pared by 2 bases and J by 0 bases, with 14 bases between. The CDR3 protein is CASSQTGYPSSYEQYF. As DNA, the CDR3 is TGTGCCAGCAGCCAAACAGGGTACCCGAGCTCCTACGAGCAGTACTTC.

The chain links TRBV28 to TRBJ1-2, with unresolved D. Germline V gene lookup returns CDR1 MDHEN and CDR2 SYDVKM. V was shortened by 3 bases and J by 0 bases, with 5 bases between the two germline ends. CDR3 length: 13 amino acids. CDR3 sequence reads: CASSLGTNYGYTF. CDR3 nucleotide sequence: TGTGCCAGCAGTTTGGGCACTAACTATGGCTACACCTTC.